This TCR beta chain stems from a study of cytomegalovirus exposure and HLA in healthy donors. Study-wide context: Earlier, 100 million to 120 million unique TCR beta sequences were recovered from roughly 200 million T cells by an analysis.

Worth noting for this clone: Antigen unknown.

PCR used 60 Vbeta primers and 13 Jbeta primers. The data were produced by immunoSEQ multiplex PCR, yet TCRdb's version contains in-frame clones alone and is incomplete. Of 200,000 to 250,000 clones listed, 82% are singletons. Findings and caveats of the study: HLA alleles were associated with around 17,000 TCR beta sequences in a later analysis at 0.05 false discovery rate. Follow-up analysis later connected one missense variant in DCLRE1C with trimming of TCR beta V- and J-genes. TCR beta V segments were, for the most part, productive about 87% or about 30% of the time in an earlier analysis.

This receptor was taken from a woman aged 40 to 55 in good health and CMV-seropositive. The sample consisted of PBMCs.

Written as DNA, the CDR3 is TGTGCCAGCAGCCCCTGGGGGCTAGCGGGAGCCTACGAGCAGTACTTC. Translation gives CASSPWGLAGAYEQYF. The chain employs TRBV7-9 and TRBJ2-7, with 10 bases aligning to TRBD2. J gave up 2 bases and V 5 bases, and 9 bases lay outside the gene matches. The length of the CDR3 is 16 residues. Germline values: CDR1 SEHNR, CDR2 FQNEAQ (reference sequence).